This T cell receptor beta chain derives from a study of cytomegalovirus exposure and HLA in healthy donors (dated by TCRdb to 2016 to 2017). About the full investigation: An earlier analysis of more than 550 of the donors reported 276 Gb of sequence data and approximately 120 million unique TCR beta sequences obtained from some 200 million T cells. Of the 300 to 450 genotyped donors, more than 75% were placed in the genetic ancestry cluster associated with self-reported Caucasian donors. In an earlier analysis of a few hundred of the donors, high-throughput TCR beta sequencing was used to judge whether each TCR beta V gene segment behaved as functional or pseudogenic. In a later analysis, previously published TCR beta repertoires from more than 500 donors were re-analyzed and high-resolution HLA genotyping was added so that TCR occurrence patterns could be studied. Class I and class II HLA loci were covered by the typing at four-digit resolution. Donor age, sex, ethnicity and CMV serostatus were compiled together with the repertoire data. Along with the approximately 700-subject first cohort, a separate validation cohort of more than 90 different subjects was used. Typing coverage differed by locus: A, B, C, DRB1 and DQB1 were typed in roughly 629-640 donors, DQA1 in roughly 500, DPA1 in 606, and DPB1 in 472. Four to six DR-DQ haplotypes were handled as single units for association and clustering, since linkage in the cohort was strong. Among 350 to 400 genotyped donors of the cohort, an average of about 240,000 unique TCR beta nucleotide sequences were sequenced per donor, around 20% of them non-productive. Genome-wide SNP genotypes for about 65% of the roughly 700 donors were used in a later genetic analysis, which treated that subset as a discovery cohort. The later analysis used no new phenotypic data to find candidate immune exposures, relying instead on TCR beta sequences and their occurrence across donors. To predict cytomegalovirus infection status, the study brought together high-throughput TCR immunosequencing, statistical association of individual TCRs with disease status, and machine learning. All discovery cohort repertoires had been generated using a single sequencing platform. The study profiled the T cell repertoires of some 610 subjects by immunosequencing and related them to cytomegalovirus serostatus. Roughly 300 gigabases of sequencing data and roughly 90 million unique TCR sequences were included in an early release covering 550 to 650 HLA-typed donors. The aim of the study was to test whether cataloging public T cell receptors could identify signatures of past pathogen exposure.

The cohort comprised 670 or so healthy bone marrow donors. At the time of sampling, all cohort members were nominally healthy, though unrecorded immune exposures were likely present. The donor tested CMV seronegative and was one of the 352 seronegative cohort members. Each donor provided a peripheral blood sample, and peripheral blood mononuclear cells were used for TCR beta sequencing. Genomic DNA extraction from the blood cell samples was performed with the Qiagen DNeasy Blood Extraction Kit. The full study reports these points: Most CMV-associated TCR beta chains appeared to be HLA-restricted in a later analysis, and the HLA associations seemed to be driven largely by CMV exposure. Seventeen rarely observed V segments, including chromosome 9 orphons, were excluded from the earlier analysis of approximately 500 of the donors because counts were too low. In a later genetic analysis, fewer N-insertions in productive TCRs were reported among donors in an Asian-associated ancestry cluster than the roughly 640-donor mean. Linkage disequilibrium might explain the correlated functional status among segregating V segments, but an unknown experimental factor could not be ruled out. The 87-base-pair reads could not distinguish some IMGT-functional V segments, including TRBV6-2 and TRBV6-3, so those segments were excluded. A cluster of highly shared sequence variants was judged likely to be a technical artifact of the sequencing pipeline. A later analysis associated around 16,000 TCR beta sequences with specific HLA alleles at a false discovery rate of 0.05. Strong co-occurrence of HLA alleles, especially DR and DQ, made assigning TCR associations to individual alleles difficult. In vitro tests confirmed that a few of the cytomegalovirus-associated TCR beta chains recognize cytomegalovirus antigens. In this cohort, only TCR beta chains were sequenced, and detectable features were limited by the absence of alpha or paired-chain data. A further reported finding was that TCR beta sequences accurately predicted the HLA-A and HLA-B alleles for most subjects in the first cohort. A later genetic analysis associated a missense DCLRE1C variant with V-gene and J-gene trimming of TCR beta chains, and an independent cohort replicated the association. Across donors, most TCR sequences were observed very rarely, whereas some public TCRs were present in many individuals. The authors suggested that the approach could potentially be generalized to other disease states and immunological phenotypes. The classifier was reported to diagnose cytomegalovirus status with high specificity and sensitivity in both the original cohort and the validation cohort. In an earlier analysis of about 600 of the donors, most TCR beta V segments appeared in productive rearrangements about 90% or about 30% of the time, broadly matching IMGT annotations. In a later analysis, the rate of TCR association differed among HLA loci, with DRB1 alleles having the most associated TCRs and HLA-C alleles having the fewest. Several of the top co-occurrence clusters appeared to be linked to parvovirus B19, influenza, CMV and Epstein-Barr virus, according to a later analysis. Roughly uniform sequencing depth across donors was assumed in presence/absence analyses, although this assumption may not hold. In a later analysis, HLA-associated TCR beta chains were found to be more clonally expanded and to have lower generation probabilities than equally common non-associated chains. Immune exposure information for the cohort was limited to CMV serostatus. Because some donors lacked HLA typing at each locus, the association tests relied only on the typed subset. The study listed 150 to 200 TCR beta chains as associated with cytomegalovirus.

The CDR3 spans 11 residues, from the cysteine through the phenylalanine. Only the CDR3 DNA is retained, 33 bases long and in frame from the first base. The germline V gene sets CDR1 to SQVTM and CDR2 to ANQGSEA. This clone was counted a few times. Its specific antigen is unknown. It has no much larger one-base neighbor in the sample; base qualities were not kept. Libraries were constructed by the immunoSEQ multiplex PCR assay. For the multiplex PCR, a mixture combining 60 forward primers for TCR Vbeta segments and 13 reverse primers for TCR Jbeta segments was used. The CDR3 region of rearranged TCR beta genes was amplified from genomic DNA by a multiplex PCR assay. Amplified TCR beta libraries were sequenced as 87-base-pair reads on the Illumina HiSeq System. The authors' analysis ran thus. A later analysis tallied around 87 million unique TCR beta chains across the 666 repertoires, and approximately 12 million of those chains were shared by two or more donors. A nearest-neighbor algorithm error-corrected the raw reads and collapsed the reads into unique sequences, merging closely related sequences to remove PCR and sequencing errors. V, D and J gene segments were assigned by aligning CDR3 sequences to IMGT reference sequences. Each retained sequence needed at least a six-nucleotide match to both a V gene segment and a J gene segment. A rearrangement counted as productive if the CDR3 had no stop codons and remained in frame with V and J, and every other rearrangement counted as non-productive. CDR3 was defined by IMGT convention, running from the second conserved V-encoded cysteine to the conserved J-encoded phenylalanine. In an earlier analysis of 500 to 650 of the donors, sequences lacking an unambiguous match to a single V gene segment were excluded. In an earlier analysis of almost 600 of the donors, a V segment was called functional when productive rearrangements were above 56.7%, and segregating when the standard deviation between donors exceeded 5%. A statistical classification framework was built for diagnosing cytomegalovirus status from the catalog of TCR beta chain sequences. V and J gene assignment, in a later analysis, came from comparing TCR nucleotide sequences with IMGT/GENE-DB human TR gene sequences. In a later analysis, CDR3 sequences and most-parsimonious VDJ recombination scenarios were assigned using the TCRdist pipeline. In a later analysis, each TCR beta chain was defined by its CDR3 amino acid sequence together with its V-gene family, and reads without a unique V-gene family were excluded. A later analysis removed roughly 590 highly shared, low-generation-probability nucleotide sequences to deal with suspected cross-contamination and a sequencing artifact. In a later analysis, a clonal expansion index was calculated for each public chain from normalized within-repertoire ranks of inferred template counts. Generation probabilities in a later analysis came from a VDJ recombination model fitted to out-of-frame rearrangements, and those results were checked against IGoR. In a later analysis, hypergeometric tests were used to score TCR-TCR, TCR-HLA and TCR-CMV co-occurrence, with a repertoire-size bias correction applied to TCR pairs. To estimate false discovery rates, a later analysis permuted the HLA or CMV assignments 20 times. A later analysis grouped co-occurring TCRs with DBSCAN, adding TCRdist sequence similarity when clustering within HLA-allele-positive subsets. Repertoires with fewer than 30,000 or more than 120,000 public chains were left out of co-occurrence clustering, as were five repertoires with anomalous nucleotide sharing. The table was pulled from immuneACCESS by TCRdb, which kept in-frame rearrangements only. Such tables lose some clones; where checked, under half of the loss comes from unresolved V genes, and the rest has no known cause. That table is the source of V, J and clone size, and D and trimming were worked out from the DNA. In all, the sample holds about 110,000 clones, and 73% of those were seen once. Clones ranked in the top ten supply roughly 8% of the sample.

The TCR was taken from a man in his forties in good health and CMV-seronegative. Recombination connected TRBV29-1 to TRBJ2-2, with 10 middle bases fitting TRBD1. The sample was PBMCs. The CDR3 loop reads CGTGVAGELFF. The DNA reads TGCGGGACAGGGGTGGCCGGGGAGCTGTTTTTT.